A single sample is the source of the 14 T cell receptor beta chains below, sequenced in a study of T-cell memory formation after mild COVID-19. TCRdb redid the calling of the 5' RACE reads with MiXCR, one entry per CDR3 protein. The sample carries tens of thousands of distinct CDR3 sequences, approximately 16% recorded once. Sequencing was performed on PBMCs or a T cell subset sorted from them (not recorded which). All receptors derive from a man younger than 35 who had mild COVID-19 (a few samples of this study predate the infection). Cell type and time point are not known.

This clonotype was seen ten or more times. The chain uses TRBV7-8 and TRBJ2-1, with 9 bases identical to TRBD2. CDR1 is SGHVS and CDR2 is FQNEAQ in the germline V gene. Trimming removed 1 base from V and 7 bases from J; junction bases left unmatched: 8. This CDR3 has 16 residues. The CDR3 DNA follows: TGTGCCAGCAGCTTAGGCGGGGGGGCCTTTGGGAATGAGCAGTTCTTC. This gives the protein CASSLGGGAFGNEQFF.

J is TRBJ2-7 and V is TRBV12-3 or TRBV12-4, with D perhaps matching TRBD2 (7 bases). This CDR3 region has 13 residues. With 3 bases removed from V and 12 bases from J, the gap between germline ends came to 18 bases. The CDR3 DNA sequence: TGTGCCAGCAGTTTCGATCTGGGGGGGCCAGGGTACGTC. Encoded protein: CASSFDLGGPGYV.

The sample holds many counts of this clonotype. V is TRBV20-1 and J is TRBJ1-6; possibly TRBD1 for D (5 bases). V shed 0 bases and J shed 6 bases, with 12 bases lying between them. Germline CDR1 DFQATT, CDR2 SNEGSKA (reference sequence). This CDR3 region has 15 residues. The CDR3 is CSARDGGQINSPLHF. DNA of the CDR3: TGCAGTGCTAGAGATGGCGGACAAATTAATTCACCCCTCCACTTT.

This clonotype was counted between two and nine times. The V call is TRBV25-1, the J call TRBJ1-2; D not resolved. V was pared by 3 bases and J by 5 bases, with 16 bases between. CDR1 is MGHDK, CDR2 SYGVNS, per germline. This CDR3 has 15 residues. The CDR3 region has the DNA TGTGCCAGCAGTGACCTCACCGGAGAGCGGTATGGCTACACCTTC. Encoded protein: CASSDLTGERYGYTF.

This clonotype was detected a few times. This chain connects TRBV5-1 to TRBJ2-5, with 7 bases that match TRBD1. The CDR3 sequence is 16 residues long. V dropped 7 bases and J dropped 4; count of bases not matched to a gene: 16. Germline CDR1 SGHRS, CDR2 YFSETQ. The CDR3: CASGSGVGGVAETQYF. CDR3 in DNA: TGCGCCAGCGGCAGTGGGGTAGGGGGCGTCGCAGAGACCCAGTACTTC.

In its sample, this clonotype was seen a few times. This chain uses TRBV6-2 or TRBV6-3 with TRBJ2-2; D may correspond to TRBD1 or TRBD2 (5 bases each). Deletions cut 4 bases from V and 6 bases from J, with 21 bases between. Germline CDR1 and CDR2: MNHEY and SVGEGT. The CDR3 is 17 residues long. The CDR3, as DNA: TGTGCCAGCAGTTCAGAACAGGAGGCCGTTTTTCCCGGGGAGCTGTTTTTT. Its protein product is CASSSEQEAVFPGELFF.

There are a few counts of this clonotype. The chain employs TRBV6-5 and TRBJ2-2; a possible D gene is TRBD1 (5 bases). CDR3 size: 14 residues. CDR1 MNHEY and CDR2 SVGAGI come from the germline V gene. V was pared by 8 bases and J by 2 bases, with 12 bases between. CDR3 bases: TGTGCCAGCGGTTGGACACCCAACACCGGGGAGCTGTTTTTT. Amino acids: CASGWTPNTGELFF.

The V gene is TRBV5-1, the J gene TRBJ2-3; 7 bases align to TRBD2. Germline CDR1 is SGHRS and CDR2 is YFSETQ. Trimming cost V 0 bases and J 1 base; bases outside gene matches: 2. This CDR3 region has 15 residues. This CDR3 is CASSLERGGTDTQYF. CDR3 DNA: TGCGCCAGCAGCTTGGAGCGGGGAGGCACAGATACGCAGTATTTT.

This clonotype was observed a few times. The chain links TRBV12-3 or TRBV12-4 to TRBJ2-1, with D perhaps matching TRBD2 (7 bases). Trimming removed 3 bases from V and 3 bases from J, with 15 bases in between. The CDR3 runs 16 residues. CDR3 sequence (DNA): TGTGCCAGCAGTTTCCCCCGCGGGGGCCTCTACAATGAGCAGTTCTTC. As protein: CASSFPRGGLYNEQFF.

The CDR3: CASSLNREGEQFF. CDR3 DNA sequence: TGTGCCAGCAGCTTGAACAGGGAGGGTGAGCAGTTCTTC. The gene calls are TRBV11-3 and TRBJ2-1; the D gene is possibly TRBD2 (7 bases). The length of the CDR3 is 13 residues. Per germline, CDR1 SGHNT and CDR2 YENEEA. The V and J ends lost 3 bases and 9 bases respectively, with 12 bases between them.

The genes are TRBV7-2 and TRBJ2-5; the match to TRBD2 covers 8 bases. The CDR3 covers 18 residues. Looked up from germline, CDR1 is SGHTA and CDR2 is FQGNSA. J gave up 5 bases and V 1 base, and 15 bases lay outside the gene matches. In DNA, the CDR3 is TGTGCCAGCAGCTTAGAATGGGACCCCGGGGGGGCCTTGGAGACCCAGTACTTC. Amino acid sequence: CASSLEWDPGGALETQYF. The variable domain in full, completed from reference TRBV7-2 and TRBJ2-5, reads GAGVSQSPSNKVTEKGKDVELRCDPISGHTALYWYRQSLGQGLEFLIYFQGNSAPDKSGLPSDRFSAERTGGSVSTLTIQRTQQEDSAVYLCASSLEWDPGGALETQYFGPGTRLLVL.

V gene TRBV7-8 combines with J gene TRBJ2-1, with D uncertain. V lost 5 bases and J 15 bases, leaving 14 bases between the germline ends. Germline values: CDR1 SGHVS, CDR2 FQNEAQ. This CDR3 region has 11 residues. The CDR3 spells CASSLRDHWFF. The CDR3 coding sequence is TGTGCCAGCAGCCTCCGTGACCACTGGTTCTTC.

This clonotype has a count of ten or more. The J gene is TRBJ1-1, the V gene TRBV7-9; D is unclear. The CDR3 extends over 14 amino acids. The germline V and J ends were trimmed by 3 bases and 2 bases, with 10 bases remaining between them. The V gene's germline CDR1 is SEHNR and CDR2 FQNEAQ (reference sequence). DNA for the CDR3: TGTGCCAGCAGCTTTTCCAGACCAAACACTGAAGCTTTCTTT. It yields the protein CASSFSRPNTEAFF.

A few counts support this clonotype. J is TRBJ2-4 and V is TRBV4-1; D call uncertain. The CDR3 length is 15 residues. Trimming pared 1 base from V and 0 bases from J, leaving 7 bases between. Germline V CDR1 and CDR2: MGHRA, YSYEKL. The CDR3: CASSQVLGAKNIQYF. CDR3 coding DNA: TGCGCCAGCAGCCAAGTTCTGGGAGCCAAAAACATTCAGTACTTC.